One sample yielded the 22 T cell receptor beta chains listed below, sequenced in a study of T cell responses to AZD1222 COVID-19 vaccine. Profiling relied on immunoSEQ multiplex PCR, and the TCRdb table lists in-frame clones only, not all of them. The sample has about 160,000 clones, about 93% seen once; the top ten hold roughly 1.3%. Sequencing used peripheral blood, obtained on day 0 of AZD1222 vaccination. The receptor set was obtained from an adult in good health.

The gene calls are TRBV2 and TRBJ1-5; 9 bases are a match to TRBD1. Trimming removed 6 bases from V and 6 bases from J; junction bases left unmatched: 6. The germline V gene encodes CDR1 SNHLY and CDR2 FYNNEI. The CDR3 is 14 residues long. The CDR3 reads CASSGTGKSQPQHF. CDR3 bases: TGTGCCAGCAGCGGGACAGGGAAAAGTCAGCCCCAGCATTTT.

The V and J genes are TRBV25-1 and TRBJ2-1; 15 nucleotides align to TRBD2. Trimming cost V 3 bases and J 6 bases; bases outside gene matches: 9. Germline-derived CDR1 and CDR2 are MGHDK and SYGVNS. The CDR3 covers 18 residues. The CDR3 is CASSDPPGLAGGGNEQFF. CDR3 nucleotides: TGTGCCAGCAGTGATCCGCCGGGACTAGCGGGAGGAGGCAATGAGCAGTTCTTC. Combining the CDR3 with reference TRBV25-1 and TRBJ2-1 gives the whole variable domain EADIYQTPRYLVIGTGKKITLECSQTMGHDKMYWYQQDPGMELHLIHYSYGVNSTEKGDLSSESTVSRIRTEHFPLTLESARPSHTSQYLCASSDPPGLAGGGNEQFFGPGTRLTVL.

The sample holds one count of this clone. The chain carries TRBV12-3 or TRBV12-4 and TRBJ1-2; a possible D gene is TRBD1 (5 bases). Trimming took off 3 bases at V and 4 bases at J, with 9 bases between the two ends. The CDR3 has 13 residues. The CDR3 DNA follows: TGTGCCAGCAGTTTGTCCCAGGGCTATGGCTACACCTTC. It yields the protein CASSLSQGYGYTF.

The CDR3 loop is CASSYDRNYGYTF. CDR3 DNA sequence: TGTGCCAGCAGCTATGACAGGAACTATGGCTACACCTTC. The V and J genes are TRBV7-2 and TRBJ1-2; possibly TRBD1 for D (6 bases). Per the germline V gene, CDR1 is SGHTA and CDR2 is FQGNSA. This CDR3 has 13 residues. Trimming shortened V by 4 bases and J by 2 bases, and 8 bases separated the two germline ends.

The V call is TRBV28, the J call TRBJ1-5; TRBD1 matches at 10 bases. J lost 7 bases, V lost 5 bases, and 8 bases had no gene match. The CDR3 covers 15 residues. Germline V gene lookup returns CDR1 MDHEN and CDR2 SYDVKM. CDR3 sequence reads: CASSPGQGLGQPQHF. In DNA, the CDR3 is TGTGCCAGCAGTCCGGGACAGGGGTTAGGGCAGCCCCAGCATTTT.

The chain carries TRBV5-7 and TRBJ2-7, with a tentative D call TRBD1 (6 bases). TRBV5-7 is filed as an ORF, its function uncertain. V was clipped by 4 bases and J by 2 bases, with 13 bases between them. The CDR3 has 14 residues. For the CDR3, the DNA is TGTGCCAGCAGCCAAAGAGGGACAACCTACGAGCAGTACGTC. The encoded protein is CASSQRGTTYEQYV.

J is TRBJ1-1 and V is TRBV19; D gene uncertain. Germline V gene data show CDR1 as LNHDA and CDR2 as SQIVND (reference sequence). Trimming removed 5 bases from V and 0 bases from J, with 13 bases in between. The CDR3 sequence is 15 residues long. The CDR3 sequence: CASSSWTLMNTEAFF. The CDR3 nucleotides are TGTGCCAGTAGTTCGTGGACCCTGATGAACACTGAAGCTTTCTTT.

The CDR3 spells CASSYGQGGGYTF. In nucleotides, the CDR3 is TGTGCCAGCAGCTATGGACAGGGAGGAGGCTACACCTTC. The chain joins TRBV3-1 (or the pseudogene TRBV3-2) to TRBJ1-2, with 8 bases identical to TRBD1. The germline CDR1 and CDR2 sequences are LGHDT and YNNKEL (reference sequence). The V and J ends lost 5 bases and 8 bases, in that order; junction bases with no gene match: 7. The CDR3 has 13 residues.

This chain links TRBV7-6 with TRBJ2-3; 9 bases are shared with TRBD2. V shed 4 bases and J 5 bases; nucleotides not matched to a gene: 16. Germline CDR1 reads SGHVS; CDR2 reads FNYEAQ. This CDR3 contains 18 residues. CDR3 residues: CASSYGDLLREGQDTQYF. The CDR3 nucleotides are TGTGCCAGCAGCTACGGGGACCTATTGCGGGAGGGCCAAGATACGCAGTATTTT.

The chain uses TRBV6-5 and TRBJ1-4; D ambiguous. The CDR3 is made up of 13 amino acids. Germline lookup yields CDR1 MNHEY and CDR2 SVGAGI. The V end was cut by 6 bases, the J end by 5 bases, with 10 bases between. The CDR3 is CASRLSRNEKLFF. In nucleotides, the CDR3 is TGTGCCAGCAGACTCTCGAGGAATGAAAAACTGTTTTTT.

The chain links TRBV4-2 to TRBJ1-2; D is ambiguous. CDR3 length: 13 residues. Looked up from germline, CDR1 is LGHNA and CDR2 is YNFKEQ. Trimming took 2 bases from V and 6 from J, leaving 10 bases between them. The CDR3 loop is CASSQISRNGYTF. Here the CDR3 DNA reads TGTGCCAGCAGCCAAATATCTAGGAATGGCTACACCTTC.

As regards this clone: The identical CDR3 is also encoded by other nucleotide sequences in the sample. V is TRBV5-1 and J is TRBJ1-1; weak D call: TRBD1 (5 bases). The CDR3 has 14 amino acids. The ends were cut back, 0 bases at V and 1 base at J, with 7 bases in the middle. From germline, CDR1 is SGHRS and CDR2 YFSETQ. The CDR3 loop is CASSLVGGNTEAFF. CDR3 in DNA: TGCGCCAGCAGCTTGGTCGGGGGGAACACTGAAGCTTTCTTT.

The chain recombines TRBV6-4 with TRBJ1-5; no definite D call. The germline V gene has CDR1 MRHNA and CDR2 SNTAGT. Trimming stripped 1 base from V and 7 bases from J, with 14 bases between. The CDR3 contains 15 residues. CDR3 sequence reads: CASSDWAGEGQPQHF. The CDR3 DNA reads TGTGCCAGCAGTGACTGGGCAGGAGAGGGACAGCCCCAGCATTTT.

The chain recombines TRBV19 with TRBJ1-1, with D possibly TRBD1 on 5 matching bases. In germline, CDR1 is LNHDA, CDR2 SQIVND (reference sequence). The germline V and J ends were trimmed by 7 bases and 7 bases, with 13 bases remaining between them. The CDR3 contains 12 residues. The CDR3 bases are TGTGCCAGTAACTCGGGGGAGGGTGAAGCTTTCTTT. It encodes CASNSGEGEAFF.

This clone appeared a single time. This rearrangement joins TRBV5-6 to TRBJ1-2, with D uncertain. Germline V lookup: CDR1 SGHDT, CDR2 YYEEEE. CDR3 length: 15 residues. The V and J ends lost 0 bases and 6 bases respectively, with 15 bases between them. Here the CDR3 reads CASSLVAVVSDGYTF. The CDR3, as DNA: TGTGCCAGCAGCTTGGTGGCAGTAGTGAGTGATGGCTACACCTTC. Full variable domain (missing parts from reference TRBV5-6 and TRBJ1-2): DAGVTQSPTHLIKTRGQQVTLRCSPKSGHDTVSWYQQALGQGPQFIFQYYEEEERQRGNFPDRFSGHQFPNYSSELNVNALLLGDSALYLCASSLVAVVSDGYTFGSGTRLTVV.

The chain has TRBV7-3 and TRBJ2-5; 11 bases align to TRBD2. CDR1 is SGHTA and CDR2 is FQGTGA in the germline V gene. V shed 5 bases, J shed 4 bases, and the junction held 3 bases outside the gene matches. The CDR3 is made up of 14 amino acids. The chain's CDR3 is CASSLSGRGETQYF. CDR3 DNA sequence: TGTGCCAGCAGCCTTAGCGGGAGGGGAGAGACCCAGTACTTC.

The chain couples TRBV18 to TRBJ2-1, with D perhaps TRBD1 (6 bases). The germline V and J ends were trimmed by 3 bases and 15 bases, with 18 bases remaining between them. This CDR3 is 13 amino acids long. Per the germline V gene, CDR1 is KGHSH and CDR2 is LQKENI. The CDR3 nucleotides are TGTGCCAGCTCACCGCAGGACAGTGTAAGTCCGTTCTTC. Protein sequence: CASSPQDSVSPFF.

This rearrangement joins TRBV28 to TRBJ1-1; D is uncertain. CDR3 length: 12 amino acids. The germline V and J ends were trimmed by 7 bases and 12 bases, with 18 bases remaining between them. Germline V lookup: CDR1 MDHEN, CDR2 SYDVKM. Written as DNA, the CDR3 is TGTGCCAGCAAACCCCAGGCGGGTGTGACTTTCTTT. It encodes CASKPQAGVTFF.

The chain links TRBV20-1 to TRBJ1-1, with D possibly matching TRBD1 (6 bases). CDR3 length: 11 amino acids. Trimming pared 4 bases from V and 5 bases from J, leaving 8 bases between. Germline CDR1 and CDR2: DFQATT and SNEGSKA (reference sequence). The DNA of the CDR3 is TGCAGTGCTACAGGGGAGACTGAAGCTTTCTTT. Residues: CSATGETEAFF.

V and J are TRBV24-1 and TRBJ1-2, with 8 bases that match TRBD1. V lost 3 bases, J lost 4 bases, and 3 bases stayed unmatched. This CDR3 has 14 residues. The V gene's germline CDR1 is KGHDR and CDR2 SFDVKD. The CDR3 DNA follows: TGTGCCACCAGTGATCCCGACAGGGGCTATGGCTACACCTTC. It encodes CATSDPDRGYGYTF.

The genes are TRBV27 and TRBJ1-5; 7 positions agree with TRBD1. Germline loops: CDR1 MNHEY, CDR2 SMNVEV (reference sequence). V shed 7 bases, J shed 6 bases, and the junction held 9 bases outside the gene matches. CDR3 size: 14 residues. The CDR3, as DNA: TGTGCCAGCAACCAACAGGGGATCGGTCAGCCCCAGCATTTT. Amino acid sequence: CASNQQGIGQPQHF.

A single count supports this clone. The chain has TRBV7-3 and TRBJ2-3; maybe TRBD2 (6 bases). The V gene's germline CDR1 is SGHTA and CDR2 FQGTGA. Trimming removed 2 bases from V and 0 bases from J, with 12 bases in between. The CDR3 has 16 amino acids. In DNA form, the CDR3 reads TGTGCCAGCAGCTTACAAGGAGGGATTAGCACAGATACGCAGTATTTT. The encoded protein is CASSLQGGISTDTQYF.